The TCR beta chain under discussion was sequenced for a study of cytomegalovirus exposure and HLA in healthy donors. Study-level results: Cytomegalovirus association was listed for 150 or so TCR beta chains. In vitro, a few CMV-associated chains proved specific for CMV antigens.

Regarding this clone: Its target is unknown.

Despite likely unrecorded immune exposures, the donors were nominally healthy at the time of sampling. Researchers ran the PCR with 60 Vbeta and 13 Jbeta primers. The data were produced by immunoSEQ multiplex PCR, yet TCRdb's version contains in-frame clones alone and is incomplete. The table for this sample gives around 150,000 clones. V dropped 4 bases and J dropped 3; count of bases not matched to a gene: 5. There are 14 residues in the CDR3. The V gene's germline CDR1 is LNHNV and CDR2 YYDKDF (reference sequence). Sequencing was done on a sample of PBMCs. The TCR was taken from a man aged 40-50 years in good health and CMV-seronegative. The gene calls are TRBV15 and TRBJ2-7; 8 bases align to TRBD1. DNA for the CDR3: TGTGCCACCAGCACCGGACAGGGAATCTACGAGCAGTACTTC. Amino acid sequence: CATSTGQGIYEQYF. The full variable domain, its missing parts supplied by reference TRBV15 and TRBJ2-7, is DAMVIQNPRYQVTQFGKPVTLSCSQTLNHNVMYWYQQKSSQAPKLLFHYYDKDFNNEADTPDNFQSRRPNTSFCFLDIRSPGLGDTAMYLCATSTGQGIYEQYFGPGTRLTVT.